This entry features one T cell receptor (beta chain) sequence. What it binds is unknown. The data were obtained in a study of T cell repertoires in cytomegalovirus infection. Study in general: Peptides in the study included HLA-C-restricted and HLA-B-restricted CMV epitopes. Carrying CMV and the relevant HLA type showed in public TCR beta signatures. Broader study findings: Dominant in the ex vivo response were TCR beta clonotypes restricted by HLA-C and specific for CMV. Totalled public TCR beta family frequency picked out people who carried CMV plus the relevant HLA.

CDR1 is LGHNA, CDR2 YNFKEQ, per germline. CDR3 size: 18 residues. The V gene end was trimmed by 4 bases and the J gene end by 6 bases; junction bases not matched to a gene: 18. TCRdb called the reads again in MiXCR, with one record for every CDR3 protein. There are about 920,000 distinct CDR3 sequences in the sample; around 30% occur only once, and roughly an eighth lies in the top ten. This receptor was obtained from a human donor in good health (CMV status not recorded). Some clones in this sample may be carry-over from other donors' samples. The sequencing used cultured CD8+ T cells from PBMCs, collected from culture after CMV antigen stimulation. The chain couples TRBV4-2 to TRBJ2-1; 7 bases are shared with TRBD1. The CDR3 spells CASSPMVLTGSVGNEQFF. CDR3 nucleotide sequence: TGTGCCAGCAGCCCGATGGTCCTGACAGGGAGTGTGGGCAATGAGCAGTTCTTC.